This is a list of T cell receptor beta chains from one sample in a study of radiation and T cells in renal cell carcinoma. TCRdb's table, derived via immunoSEQ multiplex PCR, lists solely in-frame clones and lacks some. Among about 91,000 clones, 70% to 85% were seen once, and the ten largest hold roughly 6.1%. This specimen consisted of blood, obtained from a patient whose treatment included radiotherapy and nephrectomy. These receptors all come from a man in his 60s with renal cell carcinoma. CDR3s include the opening cysteine and the closing phenylalanine or tryptophan. D genes are given only for firm matches. The listing skips clone size in some rows; elsewhere it reads once, few, many or a size class.

clone size	D gene	V gene	J gene	CDR3 DNA	CDR3 protein
few	-	TRBV15	TRBJ1-5	TGTGCCACCAGCAGCCCCGGGCAGCCCCAGCATTTT	CATSSPGQPQHF
few	TRBD2	TRBV19	TRBJ2-2	TGTGCCAGTAAAAGGACTAGCGGCACCGGGGAGCTGTTTTTT	CASKRTSGTGELFF
-	TRBD2	TRBV28	TRBJ2-1	TGTGCCAGCAGTGGACTAGCGGGAACGAATGAGCAGTTCTTC	CASSGLAGTNEQFF
-	-	TRBV5-1	TRBJ2-3	TGCGCCAGCAGCTTGGATAATTATTTGTCAGATACGCAGTATTTT	CASSLDNYLSDTQYF
-	-	TRBV2	TRBJ2-7	TGTGCCAGCAGTGAAACGGACTGGTCCTACGAGCAGTACTTC	CASSETDWSYEQYF
-	TRBD2	TRBV19	TRBJ2-3	TGTGCCAGTAGTTACCGACTAGCGGGAGGGGGAGATACGCAGTATTTT	CASSYRLAGGGDTQYF
-	TRBD1	TRBV6-6	TRBJ1-2	TGTGCCAGCAGTGGGGACAGAGCAAGGGCCTATGGCTACACCTTC	CASSGDRARAYGYTF
-	-	TRBV27	TRBJ2-7	TGTGCCAGCAGGGGGGGAGGCTCCTACGAGCAGTACTTC	CASRGGGSYEQYF
-	-	TRBV18	TRBJ1-1	TGTGCCAGCTCCCGCCCGATCAACACTGAAGCTTTCTTT	CASSRPINTEAFF
-	-	TRBV5-6	TRBJ1-2	TGTGCCAGCAGCTTGGTGGGCAGGAATTACTATGGCTACACCTTC	CASSLVGRNYYGYTF
-	TRBD1	TRBV6-5	TRBJ2-1	TGTGCCAGCAGTTACGGGACAGGGGGCATGGATGAGCAGTTCTTC	CASSYGTGGMDEQFF
few	-	TRBV7-2	TRBJ2-3	TGTGCCAGCAGCTTCAGAGATACGCAGTATTTT	CASSFRDTQYF
-	TRBD2	TRBV7-8	TRBJ2-2	TGTGCCAGCAGTCCCAGCGGGAGGGAACACACCGGGGAGCTGTTTTTT	CASSPSGREHTGELFF
-	-	TRBV5-1	TRBJ2-2	TGCGCCAGCAGCTTGGGACAGAGGACCGGGGAGCTGTTTTTT	CASSLGQRTGELFF
-	-	TRBV27	TRBJ1-2	TGTGCCAGCAGTCCCCCGGGGAGGTCCTATGGCTACACCTTC	CASSPPGRSYGYTF
-	-	TRBV4-3	TRBJ2-3	TGCGCCAGCAGCCTCTCCTTTACAGATACGCAGTATTTT	CASSLSFTDTQYF
few	-	TRBV6-1	TRBJ1-1	TGTGCCAGCAGCGTACACTCTGAAGCTTTCTTT	CASSVHSEAFF
-	TRBD1	TRBV28	TRBJ2-3	TGTGCCAGCACCACCGGGACAGGGTCAGATACGCAGTATTTT	CASTTGTGSDTQYF
-	-	TRBV27	TRBJ2-5	TGTGCCAGCAGTTCCTGGCGGGCCCAAGAGACCCAGTACTTC	CASSSWRAQETQYF
-	TRBD2	TRBV29-1	TRBJ2-1	TGCAGCGTTGAACCGGGACTAAGATACAATGAGCAGTTCTTC	CSVEPGLRYNEQFF
-	TRBD1	TRBV2	TRBJ1-1	TGTGCCAGCATCGAACAGGGGGTGGAGAACACTGAAGCTTTCTTT	CASIEQGVENTEAFF
-	TRBD1	TRBV25-1	TRBJ2-1	TGTGCCAGCAGTGCCCGGACAGGTAGTTACAATGAGCAGTTCTTC	CASSARTGSYNEQFF
-	-	TRBV9	TRBJ2-2	TGTGCCAGCGGCGGGACTTATAACACCGGGGAGCTGTTTTTT	CASGGTYNTGELFF
-	TRBD1	TRBV10-3	TRBJ2-7	TGTGCCATCGCCTCGGGACAGTACTCCTACGAGCAGTACTTC	CAIASGQYSYEQYF
-	TRBD2	TRBV4-2	TRBJ2-4	TGTGCCAGCAGCCAAGGTATGGCTAGCGGGAGAGGTTTAAACATTCAGTACTTC	CASSQGMASGRGLNIQYF
-	TRBD1	TRBV7-9	TRBJ2-7	TGTGCCAGCAGCTCCGACAGGGCGCGCTACGAGCAGTACTTC	CASSSDRARYEQYF
-	-	TRBV28	TRBJ1-3	TGTGCCAGCATCCGATCGGGAGGGGTAGGAAACACCATATATTTT	CASIRSGGVGNTIYF
-	TRBD1	TRBV28	TRBJ1-4	TGTGCCAGCAGAGGACAGGGGGGTAGTGAAAAACTGTTTTTT	CASRGQGGSEKLFF
-	-	TRBV6-5	TRBJ2-3	TGTGCCAGCACCCCAAGGGTACCCTCGAAGGAGTATTTT	CASTPRVPSKEYF
-	-	TRBV7-9	TRBJ1-1	TGTGCCAGCAGCCCCCGGTTAGGGGGACTGAACACTGAAGCTTTCTTT	CASSPRLGGLNTEAFF
-	TRBD2	TRBV5-1	TRBJ2-7	TGCGCCAGCAGCTTGGCAGCGGGAGGTTTTACCCTCACCTACGAGCAGTACTTC	CASSLAAGGFTLTYEQYF
-	TRBD2	TRBV6-1	TRBJ2-7	TGTGCCAGCAGGTCTAGCGGGTCCTCCTACGAGCAGTACTTC	CASRSSGSSYEQYF
-	TRBD1	TRBV7-9	TRBJ2-5	TGTGCCAGCAGCTCCAAGACAGGGCGGGAGACCCAGTACTTC	CASSSKTGRETQYF